This TCR beta chain was recorded in a study of blood T cell repertoires in COVID-19. CDR1 is LNHDA, CDR2 SQIVND, per germline (reference sequence). Trimming removed 1 base at V and 7 bases at J, with 10 bases between. CDR3 length equals 14 residues. Assay used: immunoSEQ multiplex PCR; TCRdb lists only in-frame clones, some missing. The table includes more than 200,000 clones, 80% to 90% detected once. The chain links TRBV19 to TRBJ2-2; D is undetermined. This TCR was recovered from a woman at least 80 years old with acute or convalescent COVID-19. The sequenced sample consisted of peripheral blood. In DNA form, the CDR3 reads TGTGCCAGTAGTATAGGGGTACAGATCGGGGAGCTGTTTTTT. Translated: CASSIGVQIGELFF. Filled out from reference TRBV19 and TRBJ2-2, the complete variable domain reads DGGITQSPKYLFRKEGQNVTLSCEQNLNHDAMYWYRQDPGQGLRLIYYSQIVNDFQKGDIAEGYSVSREKKESFPLTVTSAQKNPTAFYLCASSIGVQIGELFFGEGSRLTVL.